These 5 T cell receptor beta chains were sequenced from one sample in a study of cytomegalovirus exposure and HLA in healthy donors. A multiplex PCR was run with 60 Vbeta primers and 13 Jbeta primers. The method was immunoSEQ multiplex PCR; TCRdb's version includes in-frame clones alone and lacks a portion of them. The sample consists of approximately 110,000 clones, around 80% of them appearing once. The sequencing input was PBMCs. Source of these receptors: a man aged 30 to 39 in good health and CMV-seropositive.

The CDR3 DNA follows: TGTGCCAGCAGACCTTCCGGGACAAGGACAGATACGCAGTATTTT. Amino acids: CASRPSGTRTDTQYF. The chain has TRBV6-5 and TRBJ2-3, with D possibly being TRBD1 (6 bases). The germline V and J ends were trimmed by 6 bases and 3 bases, with 16 bases remaining between them. Looked up from germline, CDR1 is MNHEY and CDR2 is SVGAGI. CDR3 length: 15 amino acids.

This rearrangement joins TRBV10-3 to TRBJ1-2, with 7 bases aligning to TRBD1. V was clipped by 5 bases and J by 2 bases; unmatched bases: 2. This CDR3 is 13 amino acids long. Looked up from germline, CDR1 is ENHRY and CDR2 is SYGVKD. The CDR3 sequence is CAISPGQNYGYTF. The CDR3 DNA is TGTGCCATCAGTCCGGGACAGAACTATGGCTACACCTTC.

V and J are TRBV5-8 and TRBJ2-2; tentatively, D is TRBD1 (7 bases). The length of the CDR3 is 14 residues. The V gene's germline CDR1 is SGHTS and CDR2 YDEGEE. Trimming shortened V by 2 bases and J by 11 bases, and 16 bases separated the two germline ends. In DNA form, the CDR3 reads TGTGCCAGCAGCTTACAGGGGTGGCGGGGAGAGCTGTTTTTT. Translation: CASSLQGWRGELFF.

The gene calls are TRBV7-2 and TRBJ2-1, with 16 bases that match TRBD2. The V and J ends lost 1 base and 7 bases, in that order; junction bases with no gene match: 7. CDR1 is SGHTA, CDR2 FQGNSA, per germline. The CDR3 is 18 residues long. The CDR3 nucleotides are TGTGCCAGCAGCTTAGTTGGGACTAGCGGGGGGGCTGGTAATGAGCAGTTCTTC. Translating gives CASSLVGTSGGAGNEQFF. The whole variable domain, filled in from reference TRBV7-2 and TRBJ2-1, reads GAGVSQSPSNKVTEKGKDVELRCDPISGHTALYWYRQSLGQGLEFLIYFQGNSAPDKSGLPSDRFSAERTGGSVSTLTIQRTQQEDSAVYLCASSLVGTSGGAGNEQFFGPGTRLTVL.

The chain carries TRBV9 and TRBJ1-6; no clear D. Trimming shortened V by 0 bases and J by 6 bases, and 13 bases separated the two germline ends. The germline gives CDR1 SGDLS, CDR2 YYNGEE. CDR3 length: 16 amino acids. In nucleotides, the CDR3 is TGTGCCAGCAGCGTAGGGGCAGGAACAATTAATTCACCCCTCCACTTT. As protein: CASSVGAGTINSPLHF. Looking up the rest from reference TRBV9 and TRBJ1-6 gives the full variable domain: DSGVTQTPKHLITATGQRVTLRCSPRSGDLSVYWYQQSLDQGLQFLIQYYNGEERAKGNILERFSAQQFPDLHSELNLSSLELGDSALYFCASSVGAGTINSPLHFGNGTRLTVT.